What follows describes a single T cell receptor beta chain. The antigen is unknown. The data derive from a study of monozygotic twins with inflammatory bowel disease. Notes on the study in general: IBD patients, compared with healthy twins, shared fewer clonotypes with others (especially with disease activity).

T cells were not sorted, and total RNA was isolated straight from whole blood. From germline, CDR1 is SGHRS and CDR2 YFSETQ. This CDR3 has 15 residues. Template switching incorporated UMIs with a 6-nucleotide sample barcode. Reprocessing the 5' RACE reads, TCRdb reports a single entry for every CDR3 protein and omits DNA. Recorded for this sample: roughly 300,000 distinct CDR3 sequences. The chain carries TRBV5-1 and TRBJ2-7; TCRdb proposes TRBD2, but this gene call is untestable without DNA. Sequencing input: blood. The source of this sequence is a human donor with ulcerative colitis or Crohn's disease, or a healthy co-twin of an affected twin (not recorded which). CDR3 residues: CASSLELGLTYEQYF.